These T cell receptor beta chains were read from a single sample in a study of graft-versus-host responses after intestinal transplantation. These receptors are not linked to any known antigen. Produced via immunoSEQ multiplex PCR; TCRdb's table is partial and in-frame only. The sample lists 150,000 or so clones, 80% to 95% seen once, with approximately 0.2% in the top ten. Sequencing was performed on unstimulated CD4+ T cells sorted from spleen or lymph node cells, taken before intestinal transplant. Receptors originate from a human donor who received an intestinal transplant. The CDR3 runs from the conserved cysteine through the conserved F or W. A D gene is named only where the DNA matches it firmly. Some rows have no size entry. The others give once, few or many, or a class for an expanded clone.

j_call	cdr3_length	v_call	clone_size	d_call	cdr3_nt	cdr3_aa
TRBJ2-6	16	TRBV5-6	.	.	TGTGCCAGCAGCCCGATAGGAGGGACTGGGGCCAACGTCCTGACTTTC	CASSPIGGTGANVLTF
TRBJ2-1	14	TRBV28	.	TRBD2	TGTGCCAGCAGTTTAGTAGCGGGAGATCGATGGCAGTTCTTC	CASSLVAGDRWQFF
TRBJ2-7	16	TRBV7-2	.	TRBD2	TGTGCCAGCAGCCCCTTTGGGGCGGGAGGTCTCGGCGAGCAGTACTTC	CASSPFGAGGLGEQYF
TRBJ2-7	11	TRBV19	few	.	TGTGCCAGTAGTATAGGAGCGGAGCAGTACTTC	CASSIGAEQYF
TRBJ2-3	15	TRBV6-7	.	.	TGTGCCAGGGGGCTGAGCGTCCATTACACAGATACGCAGTATTTT	CARGLSVHYTDTQYF
TRBJ1-2	13	TRBV9	.	.	TGTGCCAGCAGCGGACAGGTTACCTATGGCTACACCTTC	CASSGQVTYGYTF
TRBJ2-1	19	TRBV28	.	TRBD2	TGTGCCAGCAGTCCCATGGGACTAGCGGGAGGGAGCTCCTACAATGAGCAGTTCTTC	CASSPMGLAGGSSYNEQFF
TRBJ2-7	17	TRBV4-1	.	TRBD1	TGCGCCAGCAGCCAGAACACCGGACAGGCTCTCTCCTACGAGCAGTACTTC	CASSQNTGQALSYEQYF
TRBJ1-2	14	TRBV6-6	.	.	TGTGCCAGCACAAGTGCGGGGGCAAACTATGGCTACACCTTC	CASTSAGANYGYTF
TRBJ1-2	14	TRBV28	.	.	TGTGCCAGCAGTTTTAGGGGACTAAACTATGGCTACACCTTC	CASSFRGLNYGYTF
TRBJ1-2	13	TRBV30	.	.	TGTGCCTGGAGTCAAGGACACTCCTATGGCTACACCTTC	CAWSQGHSYGYTF
TRBJ2-7	16	TRBV9	.	.	TGTGCCAGCAGCGTAGCGGAGGGCAGTAGCTCCTACGAGCAGTACTTC	CASSVAEGSSSYEQYF
TRBJ2-1	16	TRBV2	once	TRBD2	TGTGCCAGCTCCCCGGGACTAGCGGGAGTCGGCAATGAGCAGTTCTTC	CASSPGLAGVGNEQFF
TRBJ2-3	15	TRBV19	.	TRBD2	TGTGCCAGTAGTATCCCTTCGCGGGAGAGGGATACGCAGTATTTT	CASSIPSRERDTQYF
TRBJ2-7	13	TRBV6-6	.	TRBD2	TGTGCCAGCAGAAGCGGGGGGCCCTACGAGCAGTACTTC	CASRSGGPYEQYF
TRBJ1-4	17	TRBV19	.	TRBD1	TGTGCCAGTAGTATCATCCTCCCCGCGACAGGGATTGAAAAACTGTTTTTT	CASSIILPATGIEKLFF
TRBJ2-6	15	TRBV30	once	.	TGTGCCTGGAGTTCGGAGGGATCTGGGGCCAACGTCCTGACTTTC	CAWSSEGSGANVLTF
TRBJ2-3	14	TRBV10-1	.	TRBD2	TGCGCCAGCACCGGGACTAGCGGATCCTCTACGCAGTATTTT	CASTGTSGSSTQYF
TRBJ1-1	13	TRBV6-5	once	.	TGTGCCAGCAGTCCGGTCATGAACACTGAAGCTTTCTTT	CASSPVMNTEAFF
TRBJ1-1	13	TRBV7-3	once	.	TGTGCCAGCAGCCCCCACATGAACACTGAAGCTTTCTTT	CASSPHMNTEAFF
TRBJ2-1	15	TRBV28	.	TRBD2	TGTGCCAGCAGGACCGGGACTACCTCCTACAATGAGCAGTTCTTC	CASRTGTTSYNEQFF
TRBJ2-7	16	TRBV6-1	.	.	TGTGCCAGCAGTGAACAGGGGGGGAGTGGTTACTACGAGCAGTACTTC	CASSEQGGSGYYEQYF
TRBJ2-2	14	TRBV10-2	.	TRBD2	TGCGCCAGCAGTGATTGGACTAGCACCGGGGAGCTGTTTTTT	CASSDWTSTGELFF
TRBJ2-7	15	TRBV11-2	.	TRBD2	TGTGCCAGCAGCACACCTAGCGGGAGGGGGTACGAGCAGTACTTC	CASSTPSGRGYEQYF